In its sample, the clone carrying this T cell receptor beta chain was seen a few times. The antigen is not known. The data derive from a study of T cell repertoires in cytomegalovirus infection. Study-wide context: Recently identified HLA-C-restricted CMV epitopes and well-studied HLA-B-restricted CMV epitopes were used by the study.

Study-wide results and limits: CMV-specific TCR beta clonotypes restricted by HLA-C dominated the ex vivo response.

CDR3 size: 12 residues. The germline gives CDR1 SGHVS, CDR2 FNYEAQ. Trimming pared 3 bases from V and 5 bases from J, leaving 7 bases between. TCRdb analysed the reads with MiXCR anew, one entry per CDR3 protein. Of a few hundred thousand distinct CDR3 sequences detected, 20% to 30% appear once; the ten largest clones hold roughly 13%. The chain has TRBV7-6 and TRBJ1-2; possibly TRBD1 for D (5 bases). Sequencing was performed on cultured PBMCs, taken from culture after CMV antigen stimulation. This clonotype originated in a human donor in good health (CMV status not recorded). Some clones in this sample may be carry-over from other donors' samples. DNA of the CDR3: TGTGCCAGCAGCTTCGGGGGATATGGCTACACCTTC. This encodes CASSFGGYGYTF.